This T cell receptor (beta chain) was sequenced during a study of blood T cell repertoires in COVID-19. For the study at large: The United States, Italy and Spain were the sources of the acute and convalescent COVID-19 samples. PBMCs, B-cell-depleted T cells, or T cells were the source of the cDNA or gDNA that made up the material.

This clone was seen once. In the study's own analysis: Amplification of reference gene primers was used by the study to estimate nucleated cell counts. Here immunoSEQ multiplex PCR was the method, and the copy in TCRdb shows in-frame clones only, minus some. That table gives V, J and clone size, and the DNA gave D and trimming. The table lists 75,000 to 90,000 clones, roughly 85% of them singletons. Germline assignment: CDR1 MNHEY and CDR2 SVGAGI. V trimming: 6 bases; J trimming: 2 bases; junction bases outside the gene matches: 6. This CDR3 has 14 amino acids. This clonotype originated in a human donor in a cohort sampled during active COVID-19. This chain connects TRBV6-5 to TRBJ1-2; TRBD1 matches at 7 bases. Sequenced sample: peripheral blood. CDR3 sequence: CASRGQLENYGYTF. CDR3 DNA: TGTGCCAGCAGGGGACAGCTAGAAAACTATGGCTACACCTTC.